This T cell receptor (beta chain) was profiled in a study of cytomegalovirus exposure and HLA in healthy donors. Trimming took off 1 base at V and 3 bases at J, with 10 bases between the two ends. There are 14 residues in the CDR3. The V gene's germline CDR1 is LGHNA and CDR2 YSLEER. A remark on this clone: Its specificity is not known.

Findings and limits, study-wide: Later analysis showed TCR association rates varying by HLA locus, highest for DRB1 and lowest for HLA-C. Indistinguishability led to the exclusion of some V segments, TRBV6-2 and TRBV6-3 included.

This PCR relied on a set of 60 Vbeta primers and 13 Jbeta primers. The data were produced by immunoSEQ multiplex PCR, yet TCRdb's version contains in-frame clones alone and is incomplete. The sample lists about 140,000 clones, 75% to 90% occurring once. V is TRBV4-3 and J is TRBJ2-7, with D maybe TRBD1 (6 bases). Input material: PBMCs. The clonotype was recovered from a man between 35 and 55 years old in good health and CMV-seronegative. The CDR3 DNA reads TGCGCCAGCAGCCAAGGGGGGCACGGCTACGAGCAGTACTTC. Protein: CASSQGGHGYEQYF.